The 18 T cell receptor beta chains below come from one sample, sequenced in a study of CXCR3-negative and CXCR3-positive naive CD8 T cells (dated by TCRdb to about 2019). The sample was run on a NextSeq 550. The Human TCR Profiling Kit (MiLaboratory) was used to make UMI-labeled 5' RACE TRB cDNA libraries. Through TCRdb reprocessing, the reads give one entry per CDR3 protein sequence; DNA is omitted. The table kept for this sample lists tens of thousands of distinct CDR3 sequences. The ten largest clones represent roughly 15% of the sample. Specimen: memory CD8+ T cells from blood. The sample's cell subset or site label, decoded: conventional CD8+ memory T cells (TMEM), sorted as controls. Receptors originate from a human donor in good health. Some clones in this sample may be carry-over from other donors' samples.

In terms of frequency, this clonotype is medium-sized (0.01 to 0.1%). The J gene is TRBJ2-2, the V gene TRBV29-1; TCRdb's D call, TRBD2, is unchecked because there is no DNA. The CDR3 has 14 residues. Germline V gives CDR1 SQVTM, CDR2 ANQGSEA. CDR3 sequence: CSVDSGSDTGELFF.

The V call is TRBV5-1, the J call TRBJ2-1; TCRdb's D call, TRBD1, is unchecked because there is no DNA. The CDR3 spans 15 residues. Germline CDR1 and CDR2: SGHRS and YFSETQ. The CDR3 sequence is CASTLGDRPYNEQFF. Together with reference TRBV5-1 and TRBJ2-1, the CDR3 gives the full variable domain: KAGVTQTPRYLIKTRGQQVTLSCSPISGHRSVSWYQQTPGQGLQFLFEYFSETQRNKGNFPGRFSGRQFSNSRSEMNVSTLELGDSALYLCASTLGDRPYNEQFFGPGTRLTVL.

The chain combines TRBV5-6 with TRBJ2-7. Per germline, CDR1 SGHDT and CDR2 YYEEEE. This CDR3 contains 14 residues. The CDR3 here is CASSLGQSIYEQYF.

The chain carries TRBV4-1 and TRBJ2-1. Germline values: CDR1 MGHRA, CDR2 YSYEKL. The CDR3 runs 15 residues. The CDR3 loop is CASSPHTQEFNEQFF.

The gene calls are TRBV5-6 and TRBJ2-1; checking the TCRdb D call of TRBD1 is not possible without DNA. The CDR3 totals 12 residues. From germline, CDR1 is SGHDT and CDR2 YYEEEE. This chain's CDR3 is CASSTDRDEQFF.

This chain links TRBV6-2 or TRBV6-3 with TRBJ2-1; TCRdb designates TRBD2, a call that cannot be tested without DNA. The CDR3 loop spans 15 amino acids. Germline V gene sequence: CDR1 MNHEY, CDR2 SVGEGT. This CDR3 reads CASSLVSGDYNEQFF.

J is TRBJ2-7 and V is TRBV5-1; TCRdb's assignment of TRBD1 cannot be checked, as there is no DNA. CDR3 length equals 13 residues. CDR1 and CDR2 from the germline V gene are SGHRS and YFSETQ. CDR3 loop: CASSTQGAREQYF.

The gene calls are TRBV14 and TRBJ2-7; with no DNA, the TCRdb D assignment of TRBD2 cannot be verified. This CDR3 comprises 16 residues. Germline loops: CDR1 SGHDN, CDR2 FVKESK. CDR3 amino acids: CASSWALEGGSYEQYF.

This chain joins TRBV6-5 and TRBJ2-3; lacking DNA, the TRBD1 call made by TCRdb goes unchecked. CDR1 is MNHEY and CDR2 is SVGAGI in the germline V gene. The CDR3 is 16 residues long. CDR3 sequence reads: CASSYSSAGAPDTQYF.

The J gene is TRBJ2-7, the V gene TRBV7-6; the TRBD2 assignment by TCRdb is unverifiable without DNA. Per the germline V gene, CDR1 is SGHVS and CDR2 is FNYEAQ. The CDR3 consists of 14 residues. The chain's CDR3 is CASSGGDSSYEQYF.

J is TRBJ2-7 and V is TRBV29-1; as DNA is missing, the TRBD2 call by TCRdb cannot be tested. The germline CDR1 and CDR2 sequences are SQVTM and ANQGSEA. The CDR3 spans 14 residues. The CDR3 here is CSVVALPDTYEQYF.

V and J are TRBV6-2 or TRBV6-3 and TRBJ2-7; as DNA is missing, the TRBD2 call by TCRdb cannot be tested. The CDR3 extends over 15 amino acids. The germline CDR1 and CDR2 sequences are MNHEY and SVGEGT. The CDR3 spells CASSAELAGDYEQYF.

The V gene is TRBV29-1, the J gene TRBJ2-7; TCRdb selects TRBD1, and the lack of DNA leaves this call unchecked. The CDR3 has 14 residues. Germline CDR1 SQVTM, CDR2 ANQGSEA. This chain's CDR3 is CSVATGGSLYEQYF.

The CDR3 here is CASSLWSRGGNQPQHF. The genes are TRBV27 and TRBJ1-5; TCRdb's D gene call, TRBD1, goes unchecked for lack of DNA. The CDR3 runs to 16 residues. The V gene's germline CDR1 is MNHEY and CDR2 SMNVEV (reference sequence).

The CDR3 reads CASSYITLAVTDTQYF. The chain couples TRBV6-6 to TRBJ2-3; TCRdb indicates TRBD2, and absent DNA this call remains unverified. Germline assignment: CDR1 MNHNY and CDR2 SVGAGI (reference sequence). The CDR3 totals 16 residues.

The rearrangement links TRBV20-1 to TRBJ1-2; the D call of TRBD1 rests on TCRdb alone, since no DNA is present to check it. The germline V gene has CDR1 DFQATT and CDR2 SNEGSKA (reference sequence). This CDR3 has 15 residues. The CDR3 sequence is CSARDLDNGSYGYTF.

The V and J genes are TRBV19 and TRBJ2-1; the D call from TCRdb, TRBD2, cannot be confirmed without DNA. The CDR3 loop spans 15 amino acids. Germline lookup yields CDR1 LNHDA and CDR2 SQIVND (reference sequence). CDR3: CASSESSVLGNEQFF.

The rearrangement joins TRBV12-3 or TRBV12-4 to TRBJ1-5. This CDR3 has 14 residues. This chain's CDR3 is CASSFRGNGQPQHF.